This TCR beta chain is from a study of blood T cell repertoires in COVID-19. For the study at large: Sites across the United States, Italy and Spain contributed samples from acute and convalescent COVID-19. T cells, B-cell-depleted T cells, or PBMCs provided the cDNA or gDNA that served as material.

V shed 1 base, J shed 10 bases, and the junction held 9 bases outside the gene matches. The V gene's germline CDR1 is LNHDA and CDR2 SQIVND (reference sequence). The CDR3 runs to 15 residues. Original processing notes: Nucleated cell counts were estimated from reference gene primer amplification. Profiled with immunoSEQ multiplex PCR; TCRdb holds only in-frame clones, not every one. V and J calls and clone size are given by that table; D and trimming were obtained from the DNA. In the table there are roughly 150,000 clones, approximately 90% of which are singletons. The TCR was taken from a woman aged 40 to 50 with acute or convalescent COVID-19. Material for sequencing was peripheral blood. This chain connects TRBV19 to TRBJ2-1; 8 bases are shared with TRBD2. CDR3 in DNA: TGTGCCAGTAGTATAGTGGGTAGCGGGGTGCTGGAGCAGTTCTTC. The encoded protein is CASSIVGSGVLEQFF.